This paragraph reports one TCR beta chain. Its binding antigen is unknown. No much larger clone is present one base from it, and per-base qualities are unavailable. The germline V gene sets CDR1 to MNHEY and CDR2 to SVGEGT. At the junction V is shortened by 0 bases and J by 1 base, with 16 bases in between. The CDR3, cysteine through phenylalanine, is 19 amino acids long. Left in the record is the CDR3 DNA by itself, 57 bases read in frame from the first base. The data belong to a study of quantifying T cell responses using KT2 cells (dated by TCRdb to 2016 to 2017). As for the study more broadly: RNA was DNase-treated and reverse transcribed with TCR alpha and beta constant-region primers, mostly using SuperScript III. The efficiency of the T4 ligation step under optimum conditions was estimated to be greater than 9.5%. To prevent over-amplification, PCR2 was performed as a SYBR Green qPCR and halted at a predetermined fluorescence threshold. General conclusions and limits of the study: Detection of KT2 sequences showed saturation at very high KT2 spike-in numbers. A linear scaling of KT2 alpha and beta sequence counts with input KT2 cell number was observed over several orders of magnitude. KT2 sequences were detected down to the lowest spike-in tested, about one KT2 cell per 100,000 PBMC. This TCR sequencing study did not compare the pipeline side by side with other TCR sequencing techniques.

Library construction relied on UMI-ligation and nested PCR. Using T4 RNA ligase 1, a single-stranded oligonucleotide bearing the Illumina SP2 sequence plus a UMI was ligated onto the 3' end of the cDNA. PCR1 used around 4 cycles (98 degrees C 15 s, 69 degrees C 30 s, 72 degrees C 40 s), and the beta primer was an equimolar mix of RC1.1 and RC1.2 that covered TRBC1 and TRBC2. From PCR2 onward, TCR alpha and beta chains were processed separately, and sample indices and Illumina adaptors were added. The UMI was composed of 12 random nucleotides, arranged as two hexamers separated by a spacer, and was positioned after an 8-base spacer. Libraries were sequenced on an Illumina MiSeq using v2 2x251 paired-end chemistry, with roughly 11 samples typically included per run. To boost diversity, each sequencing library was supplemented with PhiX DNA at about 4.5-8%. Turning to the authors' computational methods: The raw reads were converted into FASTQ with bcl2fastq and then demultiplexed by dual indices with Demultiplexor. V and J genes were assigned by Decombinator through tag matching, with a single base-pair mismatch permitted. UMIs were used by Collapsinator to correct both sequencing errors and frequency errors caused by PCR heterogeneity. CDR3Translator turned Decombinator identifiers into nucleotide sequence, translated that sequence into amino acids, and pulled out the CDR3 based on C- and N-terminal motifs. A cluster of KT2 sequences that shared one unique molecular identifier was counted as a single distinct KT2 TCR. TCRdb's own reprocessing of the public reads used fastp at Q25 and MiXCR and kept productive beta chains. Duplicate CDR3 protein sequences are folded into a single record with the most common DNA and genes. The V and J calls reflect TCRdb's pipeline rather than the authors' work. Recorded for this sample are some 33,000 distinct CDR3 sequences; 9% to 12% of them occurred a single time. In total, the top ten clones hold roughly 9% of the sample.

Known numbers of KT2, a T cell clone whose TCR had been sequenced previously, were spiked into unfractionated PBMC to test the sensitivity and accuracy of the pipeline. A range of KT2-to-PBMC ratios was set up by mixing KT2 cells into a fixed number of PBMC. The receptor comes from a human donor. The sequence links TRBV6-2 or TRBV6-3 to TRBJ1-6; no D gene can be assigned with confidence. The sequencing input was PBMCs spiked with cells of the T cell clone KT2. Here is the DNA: TGTGCCAGCAGTTACTCGAAGGTAGACCGGGCGTCCTATAATTCACCCCTCCACTTT. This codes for CASSYSKVDRASYNSPLHF.